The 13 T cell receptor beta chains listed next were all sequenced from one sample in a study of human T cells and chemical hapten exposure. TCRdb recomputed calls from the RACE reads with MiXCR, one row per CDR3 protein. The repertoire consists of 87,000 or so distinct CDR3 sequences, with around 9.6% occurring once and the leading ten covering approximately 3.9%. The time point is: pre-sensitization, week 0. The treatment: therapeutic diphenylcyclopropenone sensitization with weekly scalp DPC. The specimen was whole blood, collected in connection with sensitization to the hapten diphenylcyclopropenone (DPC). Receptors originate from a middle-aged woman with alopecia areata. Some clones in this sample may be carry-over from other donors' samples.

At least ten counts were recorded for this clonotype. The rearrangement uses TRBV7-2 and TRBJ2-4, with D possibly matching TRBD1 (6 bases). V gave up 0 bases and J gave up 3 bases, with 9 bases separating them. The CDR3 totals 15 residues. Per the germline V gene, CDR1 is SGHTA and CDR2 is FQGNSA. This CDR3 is CASSLAGTNKNIQYF. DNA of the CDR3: TGTGCCAGCAGCTTAGCTGGGACAAACAAAAACATTCAGTACTTC. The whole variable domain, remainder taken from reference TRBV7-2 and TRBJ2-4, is GAGVSQSPSNKVTEKGKDVELRCDPISGHTALYWYRQSLGQGLEFLIYFQGNSAPDKSGLPSDRFSAERTGGSVSTLTIQRTQQEDSAVYLCASSLAGTNKNIQYFGAGTRLSVL.

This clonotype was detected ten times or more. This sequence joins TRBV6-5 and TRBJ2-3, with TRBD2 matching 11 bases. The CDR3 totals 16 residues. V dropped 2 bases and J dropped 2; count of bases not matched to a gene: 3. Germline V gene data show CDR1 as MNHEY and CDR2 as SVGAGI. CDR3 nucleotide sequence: TGTGCCAGCAGTTACCTAGCGGGGGGTTTCACAGATACGCAGTATTTT. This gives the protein CASSYLAGGFTDTQYF.

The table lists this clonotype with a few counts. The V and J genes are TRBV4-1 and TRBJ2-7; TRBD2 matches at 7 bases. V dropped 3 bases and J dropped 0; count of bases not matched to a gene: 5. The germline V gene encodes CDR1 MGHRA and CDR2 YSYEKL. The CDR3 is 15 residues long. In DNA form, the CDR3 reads TGCGCCAGCAGCCAGACGGGGGGATACTCCTACGAGCAGTACTTC. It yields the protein CASSQTGGYSYEQYF.

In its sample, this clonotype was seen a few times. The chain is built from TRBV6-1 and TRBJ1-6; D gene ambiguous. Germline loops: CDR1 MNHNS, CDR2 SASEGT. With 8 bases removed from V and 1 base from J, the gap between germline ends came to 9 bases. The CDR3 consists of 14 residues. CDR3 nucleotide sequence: TGTGCCAGCGCCTTCGAATCCTATAATTCACCCCTCCACTTT. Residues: CASAFESYNSPLHF.

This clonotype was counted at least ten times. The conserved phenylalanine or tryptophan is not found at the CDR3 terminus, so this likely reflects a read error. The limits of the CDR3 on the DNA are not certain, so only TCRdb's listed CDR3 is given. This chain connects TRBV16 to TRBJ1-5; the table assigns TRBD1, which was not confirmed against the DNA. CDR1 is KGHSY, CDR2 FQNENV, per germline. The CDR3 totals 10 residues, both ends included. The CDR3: CASSSFPPTV.

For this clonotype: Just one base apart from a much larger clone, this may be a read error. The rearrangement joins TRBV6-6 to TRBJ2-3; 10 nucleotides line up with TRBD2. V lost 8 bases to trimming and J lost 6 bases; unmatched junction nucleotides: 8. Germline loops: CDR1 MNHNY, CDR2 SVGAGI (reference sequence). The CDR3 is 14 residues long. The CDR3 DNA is TGTGCCAGCGCATCTAGCGGGGGCCCCGATACGCAGTATTTT. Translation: CASASSGGPDTQYF.

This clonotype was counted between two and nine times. The CDR3 DNA is TGTGCCAGCAGCTTAGCGGGATTCAGGGGGAATGGGGCCAACGTCCTGACTTTC. Its protein product is CASSLAGFRGNGANVLTF. J is TRBJ2-6 and V is TRBV7-8; 7 nucleotides agree with TRBD1. CDR3 length equals 18 residues. V was clipped by 0 bases and J by 3 bases; unmatched bases: 8. Per the germline V gene, CDR1 is SGHVS and CDR2 is FQNEAQ.

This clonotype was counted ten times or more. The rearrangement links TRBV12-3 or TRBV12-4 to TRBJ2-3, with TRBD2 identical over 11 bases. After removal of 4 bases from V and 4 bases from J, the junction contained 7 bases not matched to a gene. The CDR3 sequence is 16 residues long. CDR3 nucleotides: TGTGCCAGCAGTTCCAGACTAGCGGGGATGGCAGATACGCAGTATTTT. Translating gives CASSSRLAGMADTQYF.

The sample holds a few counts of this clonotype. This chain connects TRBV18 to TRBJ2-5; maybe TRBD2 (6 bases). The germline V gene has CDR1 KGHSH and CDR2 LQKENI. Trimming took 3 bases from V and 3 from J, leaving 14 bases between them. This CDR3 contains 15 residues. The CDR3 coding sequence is TGTGCCAGCTCACCGGGGGGAGCGGGCGAAGAGACCCAGTACTTC. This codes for CASSPGGAGEETQYF.

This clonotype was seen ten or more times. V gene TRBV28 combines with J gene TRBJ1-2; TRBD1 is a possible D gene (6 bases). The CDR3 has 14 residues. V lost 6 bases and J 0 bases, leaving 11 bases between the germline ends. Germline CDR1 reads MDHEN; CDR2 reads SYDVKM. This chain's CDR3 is CASRKDSPNYGYTF. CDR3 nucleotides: TGTGCCAGCAGGAAGGACAGCCCTAACTATGGCTACACCTTC.

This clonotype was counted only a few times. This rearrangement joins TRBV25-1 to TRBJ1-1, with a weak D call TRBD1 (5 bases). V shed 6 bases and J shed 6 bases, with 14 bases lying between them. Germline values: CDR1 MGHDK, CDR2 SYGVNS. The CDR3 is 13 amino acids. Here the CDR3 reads CASRQASNAEAFF. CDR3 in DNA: TGTGCCAGCAGACAGGCGTCTAACGCTGAAGCTTTCTTT.

DNA for the CDR3: TGTGCCAGCAGTGAATGGGCAGGGTCTTATTACGAGCAGTACTTC. Its protein is CASSEWAGSYYEQYF. The rearrangement links TRBV2 to TRBJ2-7, with D possibly TRBD1 on 5 matching bases. Germline values: CDR1 SNHLY, CDR2 FYNNEI. The CDR3 spans 15 residues. V lost 2 bases, J lost 4 bases, and 15 bases lay in between.

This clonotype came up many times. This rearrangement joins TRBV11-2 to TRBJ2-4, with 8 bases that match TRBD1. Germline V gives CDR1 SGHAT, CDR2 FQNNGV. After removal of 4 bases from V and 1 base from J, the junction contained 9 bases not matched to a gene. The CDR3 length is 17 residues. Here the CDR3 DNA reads TGTGCCAGCAGCTCGAACCAGGGGGCTGGGGCCAAAAACATTCAGTACTTC. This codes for CASSSNQGAGAKNIQYF. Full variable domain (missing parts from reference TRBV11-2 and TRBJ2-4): EAGVAQSPRYKIIEKRQSVAFWCNPISGHATLYWYQQILGQGPKLLIQFQNNGVVDDSQLPKDRFSAERLKGVDSTLKIQPAKLEDSAVYLCASSSNQGAGAKNIQYFGAGTRLSVL.